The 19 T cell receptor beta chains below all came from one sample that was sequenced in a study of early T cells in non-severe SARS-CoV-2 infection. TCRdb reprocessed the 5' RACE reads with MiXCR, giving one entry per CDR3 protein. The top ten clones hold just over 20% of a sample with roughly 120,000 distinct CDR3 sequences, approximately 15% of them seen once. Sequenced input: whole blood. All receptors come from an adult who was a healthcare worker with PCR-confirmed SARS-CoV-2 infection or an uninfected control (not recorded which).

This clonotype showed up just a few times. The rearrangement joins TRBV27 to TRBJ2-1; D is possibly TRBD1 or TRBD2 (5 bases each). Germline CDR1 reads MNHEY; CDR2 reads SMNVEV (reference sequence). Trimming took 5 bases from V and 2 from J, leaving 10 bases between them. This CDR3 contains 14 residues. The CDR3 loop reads CASSPGDPYNEQFF. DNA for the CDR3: TGTGCCAGCAGTCCTGGGGACCCCTACAATGAGCAGTTCTTC.

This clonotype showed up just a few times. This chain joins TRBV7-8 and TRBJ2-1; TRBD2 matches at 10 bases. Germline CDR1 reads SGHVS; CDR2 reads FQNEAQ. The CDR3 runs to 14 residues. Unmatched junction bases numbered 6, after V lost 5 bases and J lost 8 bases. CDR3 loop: CASSSSGGKYEQFF. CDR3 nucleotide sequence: TGTGCCAGCAGCAGTAGCGGGGGGAAGTATGAGCAGTTCTTC.

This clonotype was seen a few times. As DNA, the CDR3 is TGTGCCAGCAGTGACCCCGGGACGGGCCAAGAGACCCAGTACTTC. This encodes CASSDPGTGQETQYF. The V call is TRBV25-1, the J call TRBJ2-5; either TRBD1 or TRBD2 may fit D (5 bases each). The V gene lost 3 bases and the J gene lost 1 base, with 12 bases spanning the gap. Per germline, CDR1 MGHDK and CDR2 SYGVNS. The CDR3 loop spans 15 amino acids.

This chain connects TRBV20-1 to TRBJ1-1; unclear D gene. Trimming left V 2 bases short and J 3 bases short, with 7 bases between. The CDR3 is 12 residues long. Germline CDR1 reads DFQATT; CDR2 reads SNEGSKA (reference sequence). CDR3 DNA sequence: TGCAGTGCTAGAAGTTGGGACACTGAAGCTTTCTTT. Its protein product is CSARSWDTEAFF.

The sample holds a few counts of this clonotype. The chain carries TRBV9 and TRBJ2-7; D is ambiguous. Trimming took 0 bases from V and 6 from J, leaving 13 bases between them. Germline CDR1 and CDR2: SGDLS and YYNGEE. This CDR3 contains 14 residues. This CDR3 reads CASSVDWGFGEQYF. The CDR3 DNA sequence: TGTGCCAGCAGCGTAGATTGGGGTTTTGGCGAGCAGTACTTC.

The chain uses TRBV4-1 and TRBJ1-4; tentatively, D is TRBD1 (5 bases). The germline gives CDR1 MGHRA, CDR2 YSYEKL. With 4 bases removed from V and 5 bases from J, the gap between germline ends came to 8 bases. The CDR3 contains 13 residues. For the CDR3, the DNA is TGCGCCAGCAGCCGTGGGGGGAATGAAAAACTGTTTTTT. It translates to CASSRGGNEKLFF.

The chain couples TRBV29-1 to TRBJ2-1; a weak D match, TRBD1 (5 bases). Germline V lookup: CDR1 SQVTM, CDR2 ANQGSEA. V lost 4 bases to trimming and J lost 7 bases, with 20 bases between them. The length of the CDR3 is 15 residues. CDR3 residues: CSVGRSERPGNEQFF. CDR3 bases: TGCAGCGTTGGGCGATCGGAGAGGCCAGGGAATGAGCAGTTCTTC.

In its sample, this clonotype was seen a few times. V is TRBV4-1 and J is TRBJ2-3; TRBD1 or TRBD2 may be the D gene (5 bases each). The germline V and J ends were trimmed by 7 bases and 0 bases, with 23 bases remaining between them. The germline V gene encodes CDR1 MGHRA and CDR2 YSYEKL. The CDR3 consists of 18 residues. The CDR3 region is CASTAKGSWGMSTDTQYF. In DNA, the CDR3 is TGCGCCAGCACCGCAAAGGGGAGCTGGGGGATGAGCACAGATACGCAGTATTTT.

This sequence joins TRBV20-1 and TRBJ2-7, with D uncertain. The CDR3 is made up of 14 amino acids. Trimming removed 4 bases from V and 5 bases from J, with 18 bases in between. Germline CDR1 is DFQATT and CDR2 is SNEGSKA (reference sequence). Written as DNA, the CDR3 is TGCAGTGCTACCTCGGACCCGTCATCTAACGAGCAGTACTTC. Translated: CSATSDPSSNEQYF.

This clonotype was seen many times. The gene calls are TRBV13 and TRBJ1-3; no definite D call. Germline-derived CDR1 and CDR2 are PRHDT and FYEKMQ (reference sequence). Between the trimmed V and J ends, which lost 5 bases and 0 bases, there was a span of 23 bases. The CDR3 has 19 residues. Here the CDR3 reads CASSSQVARPLHSGNTIYF. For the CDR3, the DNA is TGTGCCAGCAGCAGCCAAGTTGCTCGGCCCCTCCACTCTGGAAACACCATATATTTT.

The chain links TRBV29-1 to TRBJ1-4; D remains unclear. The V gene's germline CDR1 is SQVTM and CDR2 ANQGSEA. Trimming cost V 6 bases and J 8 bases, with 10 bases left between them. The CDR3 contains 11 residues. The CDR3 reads CSVRRYEKLFF. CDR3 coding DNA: TGCAGCGTCCGCCGATACGAAAAACTGTTTTTT.

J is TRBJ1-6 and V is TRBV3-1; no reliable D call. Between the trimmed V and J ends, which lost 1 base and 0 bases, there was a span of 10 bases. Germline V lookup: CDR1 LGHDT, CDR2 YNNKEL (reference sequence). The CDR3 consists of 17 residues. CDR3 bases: TGTGCCAGCAGCCAAGGAATCCGCAGCTCCTATAATTCACCCCTCCACTTT. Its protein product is CASSQGIRSSYNSPLHF.

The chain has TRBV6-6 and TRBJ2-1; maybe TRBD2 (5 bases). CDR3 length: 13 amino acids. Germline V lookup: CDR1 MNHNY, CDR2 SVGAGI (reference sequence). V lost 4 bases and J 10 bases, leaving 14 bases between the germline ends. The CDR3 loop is CASSSLTTEEQFF. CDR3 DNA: TGTGCCAGCAGTTCCCTGACTACTGAGGAGCAGTTCTTC.

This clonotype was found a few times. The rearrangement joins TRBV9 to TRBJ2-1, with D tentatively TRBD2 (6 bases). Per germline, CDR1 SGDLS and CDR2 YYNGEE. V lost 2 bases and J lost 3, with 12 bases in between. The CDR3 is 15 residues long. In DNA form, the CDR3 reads TGTGCCAGCAGCGTCGATGGCGGGGACTACAATGAGCAGTTCTTC. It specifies CASSVDGGDYNEQFF.

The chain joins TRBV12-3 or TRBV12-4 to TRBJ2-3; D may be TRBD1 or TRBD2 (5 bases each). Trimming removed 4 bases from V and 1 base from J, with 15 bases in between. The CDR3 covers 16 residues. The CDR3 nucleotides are TGTGCCAGCAGTTCCCCCGGCCGAGGGGGCACAGATACGCAGTATTTT. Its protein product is CASSSPGRGGTDTQYF.

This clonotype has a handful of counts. The CDR3 protein is CASSRLAGGRDEQFF. As DNA, the CDR3 is TGTGCCAGCAGCCGACTAGCGGGGGGGCGCGATGAGCAGTTCTTC. The chain is built from TRBV6-6 and TRBJ2-1, with 14 bases identical to TRBD2. The V and J ends lost 6 bases and 8 bases, in that order; junction bases with no gene match: 6. Looked up from germline, CDR1 is MNHNY and CDR2 is SVGAGI (reference sequence). The CDR3 loop spans 15 amino acids.

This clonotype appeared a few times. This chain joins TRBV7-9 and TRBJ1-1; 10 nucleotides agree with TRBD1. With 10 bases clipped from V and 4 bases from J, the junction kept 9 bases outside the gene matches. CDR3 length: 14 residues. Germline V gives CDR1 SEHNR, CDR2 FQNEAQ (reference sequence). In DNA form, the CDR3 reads TGTGCCAACTCTCGACAGGGGGCCAGCACTGAAGCTTTCTTT. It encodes CANSRQGASTEAFF.

This CDR3 is CASSFSGTGELFF. In DNA, the CDR3 is TGTGCCAGCAGCTTTTCCGGCACCGGGGAGCTGTTTTTT. The J gene is TRBJ2-2, the V gene TRBV13; D not certain. The germline gives CDR1 PRHDT, CDR2 FYEKMQ (reference sequence). The CDR3 extends over 13 amino acids. The V gene lost 3 bases and the J gene lost 4 bases, with 6 bases spanning the gap.

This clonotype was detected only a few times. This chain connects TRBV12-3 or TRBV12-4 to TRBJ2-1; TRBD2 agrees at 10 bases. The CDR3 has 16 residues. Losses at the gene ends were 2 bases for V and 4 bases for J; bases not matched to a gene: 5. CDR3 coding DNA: TGTGCCAGCAGTTTAAGGCTAGCGGGGGTATACAATGAGCAGTTCTTC. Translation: CASSLRLAGVYNEQFF.